This T cell receptor beta chain is drawn from a study of T cell changes during pregnancy in multiple sclerosis. Produced via immunoSEQ multiplex PCR; TCRdb's table is partial and in-frame only. Here the sample spans about 76,000 clones, about 94% being singletons. CDR3 length: 12 amino acids. The V gene's germline CDR1 is MNHEY and CDR2 SVGAGI. V gave up 3 bases and J gave up 9 bases, with 12 bases separating them. The material was peripheral blood, obtained in the first trimester of pregnancy. The TCR was taken from a female donor in good health, enrolled as a control in a pregnancy study. V is TRBV6-5 and J is TRBJ2-7, with D uncertain. This CDR3 reads CASSYDSMVQYF. CDR3 DNA sequence: TGTGCCAGCAGTTATGATAGCATGGTGCAGTACTTC.